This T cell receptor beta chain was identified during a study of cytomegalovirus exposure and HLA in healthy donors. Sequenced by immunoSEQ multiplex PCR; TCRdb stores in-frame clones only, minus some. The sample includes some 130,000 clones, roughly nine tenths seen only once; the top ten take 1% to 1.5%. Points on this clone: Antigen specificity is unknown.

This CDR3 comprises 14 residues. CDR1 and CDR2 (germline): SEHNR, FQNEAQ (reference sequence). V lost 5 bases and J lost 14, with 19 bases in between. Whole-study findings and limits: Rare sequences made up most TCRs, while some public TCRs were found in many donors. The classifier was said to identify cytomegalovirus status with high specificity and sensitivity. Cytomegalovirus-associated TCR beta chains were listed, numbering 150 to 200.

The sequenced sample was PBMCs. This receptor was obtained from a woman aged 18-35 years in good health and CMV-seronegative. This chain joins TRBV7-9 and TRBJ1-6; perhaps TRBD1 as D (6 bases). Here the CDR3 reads CASSIEQGWWALHF. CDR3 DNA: TGTGCCAGCAGCATCGAGCAGGGGTGGTGGGCCCTCCACTTT.